Following are 19 T cell receptor beta chains from one sample sequenced in a study of blood T cells in healthy people across ages. A second about 6 to 11 cycle PCR used barcoded and J-beta primers. TCRdb reprocessed the 5' RACE reads via MiXCR and lists one record per CDR3 protein. This sample has approximately 850,000 distinct CDR3 sequences, with 58% found just once. The sample consisted of blood. Source of these receptors: a man aged 30 to 45 in good health.

This clonotype was found a few times. The chain employs TRBV20-1 and TRBJ2-5; TRBD1 matches at 7 bases. The closer fit of TRBJ2-7 to the DNA end suggests the J call may be wrong. Germline V gives CDR1 DFQATT, CDR2 SNEGSKA (reference sequence). The CDR3 spans 15 residues. This CDR3 reads CSAIPYGTAAYEQYF. The CDR3 DNA sequence: TGCAGTGCCATACCTTACGGGACAGCAGCCTACGAGCAGTACTTC.

This clonotype came up a few times. The chain carries TRBV27 and TRBJ1-2; D gene ambiguous. The CDR3 totals 11 residues. Trimming took off 8 bases at V and 0 bases at J, with 4 bases between the two ends. Germline CDR1 reads MNHEY; CDR2 reads SMNVEV (reference sequence). This CDR3 reads CASGSNYGYTF. As DNA, the CDR3 is TGTGCCAGCGGATCTAACTATGGCTACACCTTC.

The chain carries TRBV6-6 and TRBJ2-3, with 8 bases lining up with TRBD1. CDR1 and CDR2 from the germline V gene are MNHNY and SVGAGI (reference sequence). V shed 8 bases and J 4 bases; nucleotides not matched to a gene: 8. This CDR3 is built from 14 residues. CDR3 residues: CASLTGDSADTQYF. In nucleotides, the CDR3 is TGTGCCAGCCTGACAGGGGACTCGGCAGATACGCAGTATTTT.

This clonotype was recorded a few times. The chain carries TRBV6-6 and TRBJ2-7; TRBD2 matches 13 bases. The trim removed 6 bases at V and 2 bases at J, leaving 4 bases unmatched. The CDR3 contains 15 residues. Per germline, CDR1 MNHNY and CDR2 SVGAGI (reference sequence). CDR3 protein: CASSRTSGSAYEQYF. In DNA form, the CDR3 reads TGTGCCAGCAGCCGGACTAGCGGGAGTGCCTACGAGCAGTACTTC.

V is TRBV4-2 and J is TRBJ2-1; D remains ambiguous. This CDR3 spans 13 amino acids. Germline V gene data show CDR1 as LGHNA and CDR2 as YNFKEQ. Trimming left V 2 bases short and J 7 bases short, with 9 bases between. CDR3 nucleotide sequence: TGTGCCAGCAGCCAACGAGTGGGTAATGAGCAGTTCTTC. Its protein product is CASSQRVGNEQFF.

The rearrangement joins TRBV20-1 to TRBJ2-7; D might be TRBD1 (6 bases). This CDR3 contains 15 residues. Germline lookup yields CDR1 DFQATT and CDR2 SNEGSKA (reference sequence). V shed 4 bases and J shed 2 bases, with 18 bases lying between them. The CDR3 protein is CSAKQNRAGAYEQYF. The CDR3 DNA sequence: TGCAGTGCTAAACAAAACAGGGCCGGGGCCTACGAGCAGTACTTC.

The chain joins TRBV20-1 to TRBJ2-7; D possibly matches TRBD1 or TRBD2 (5 bases each). V was trimmed by 5 bases and J by 2 bases, leaving 16 bases between them. Germline V lookup: CDR1 DFQATT, CDR2 SNEGSKA (reference sequence). The CDR3 contains 14 residues. The CDR3 is CSASPGTVPYEQYF. The DNA for the CDR3 is TGCAGTGCTTCCCCCGGGACGGTTCCCTACGAGCAGTACTTC.

V and J are TRBV20-1 and TRBJ2-1; D might be TRBD1 (6 bases). CDR1 and CDR2 (germline): DFQATT, SNEGSKA (reference sequence). V was shortened by 1 base and J by 7 bases, with 20 bases between the two germline ends. The CDR3 is made up of 16 amino acids. The CDR3 protein is CSARVSYGTWRNEQFF. The CDR3, as DNA: TGCAGTGCTAGAGTGTCTTACGGGACATGGAGGAATGAGCAGTTCTTC.

Note on this clonotype: Its ends do not fully match the called genes, so a read error is possible. This chain uses TRBV9 with TRBJ1-2; tentatively, D is TRBD1 (5 bases). Germline V lookup: CDR1 SGDLS, CDR2 YYNGEE. This CDR3 spans 14 amino acids. The CDR3 here is CVSSVDMGGRGYTF. As DNA, the CDR3 is TGTGTCAGCAGCGTAGATATGGGGGGAAGAGGCTACACCTTC.

V and J are TRBV7-2 and TRBJ2-3; tentative D call: TRBD2 (5 bases). Trimming stripped 5 bases from V and 7 bases from J, with 13 bases between. This CDR3 is built from 13 residues. Germline V gives CDR1 SGHTA, CDR2 FQGNSA. The CDR3 bases are TGTGCCAGCAGCCTAGGACTCCAGAATACGCAGTATTTT. Protein: CASSLGLQNTQYF.

There are a few counts of this clonotype. The chain couples TRBV27 to TRBJ1-1; D unclear. Germline values: CDR1 MNHEY, CDR2 SMNVEV (reference sequence). This CDR3 is built from 15 residues. V dropped 2 bases and J dropped 0 bases, with 10 bases sitting between them. CDR3 nucleotide sequence: TGTGCCAGCAGTTTACTTGGCGGTATGAACACTGAAGCTTTCTTT. It codes for CASSLLGGMNTEAFF.

This rearrangement joins TRBV27 to TRBJ2-7; 9 bases match TRBD1. Germline-derived CDR1 and CDR2 are MNHEY and SMNVEV (reference sequence). Trimming took 6 bases from V and 5 from J; bases not matched to a gene: 8. This CDR3 has 14 residues. The CDR3 loop is CASSLGTGTDEQYF. In DNA form, the CDR3 reads TGTGCCAGCAGCCTCGGGACAGGGACCGACGAGCAGTACTTC.

The chain combines TRBV10-3 with TRBJ2-7; D perhaps matches TRBD2 (5 bases). V was shortened by 2 bases and J by 2 bases, with 10 bases between the two germline ends. The germline CDR1 and CDR2 sequences are ENHRY and SYGVKD. CDR3 length: 14 amino acids. CDR3 in amino acids: CAISEARTPYEQYF. The DNA for the CDR3 is TGTGCCATCAGTGAGGCTCGGACTCCCTACGAGCAGTACTTC.

This chain connects TRBV20-1 to TRBJ1-5; 8 bases align to TRBD1. After removal of 2 bases from V and 9 bases from J, the junction contained 6 bases not matched to a gene. This CDR3 comprises 13 residues. Germline-derived CDR1 and CDR2 are DFQATT and SNEGSKA (reference sequence). CDR3 DNA sequence: TGCAGTGCTAGATCTCAGGGGGCTAGGCCCCAGCATTTT. Translated: CSARSQGARPQHF.

This clonotype was seen more than once but under ten times. The J gene is TRBJ1-1, the V gene TRBV6-5, with D tentatively TRBD1 (6 bases). Trimming pared 4 bases from V and 1 base from J, leaving 10 bases between. This CDR3 is built from 14 residues. Per the germline V gene, CDR1 is MNHEY and CDR2 is SVGAGI. CDR3 sequence (DNA): TGTGCCAGCAGTTTCCAGGGGACGAACACTGAAGCTTTCTTT. This codes for CASSFQGTNTEAFF.

This chain joins TRBV7-9 and TRBJ2-2, with 7 bases lining up with TRBD1. The CDR3 sequence is 16 residues long. Germline-derived CDR1 and CDR2 are SEHNR and FQNEAQ (reference sequence). J lost 1 base, V lost 5 bases, and 7 bases had no gene match. The CDR3 DNA reads as TGTGCCAGCAGCAGAAGGGGGCAGCGGAACACCGGGGAGCTGTTTTTT. Protein product: CASSRRGQRNTGELFF.

The chain carries TRBV6-7 and TRBJ1-5, with TRBD1 matching 7 bases. TRBV6-7 belongs to the ORF category, with a function that is uncertain. The CDR3 runs to 17 residues. V was pared by 2 bases and J by 6 bases, with 13 bases of the junction left unmatched. CDR3: CASSYPHGRGPGQPQHF. The CDR3, as DNA: TGTGCCAGCAGTTACCCCCACGGGAGGGGGCCTGGTCAGCCCCAGCATTTT.

The rearrangement joins TRBV6-1 to TRBJ2-4, with 7 bases fitting TRBD1. The CDR3 runs to 10 residues. Per germline, CDR1 MNHNS and CDR2 SASEGT. Unmatched junction bases numbered 2, after V lost 5 bases and J lost 13 bases. The CDR3: CASSRDRQYF. Here the CDR3 DNA reads TGTGCCAGCAGTCGGGACAGACAGTACTTC.

The table lists this clonotype with a few counts. Since a much larger clone is just one base distant, this may be a read error. The chain employs TRBV7-2 and TRBJ2-7; 7 nucleotides align to TRBD1. The V gene's germline CDR1 is SGHTA and CDR2 FQGNSA. This CDR3 spans 14 amino acids. Germline trimming cut 5 bases from V and 7 bases from J; bases unmatched to any gene: 11. CDR3 sequence reads: CASSLQRGRNEQYF. CDR3 in DNA: TGTGCCAGCAGCCTCCAGAGGGGGCGGAATGAGCAGTACTTC.